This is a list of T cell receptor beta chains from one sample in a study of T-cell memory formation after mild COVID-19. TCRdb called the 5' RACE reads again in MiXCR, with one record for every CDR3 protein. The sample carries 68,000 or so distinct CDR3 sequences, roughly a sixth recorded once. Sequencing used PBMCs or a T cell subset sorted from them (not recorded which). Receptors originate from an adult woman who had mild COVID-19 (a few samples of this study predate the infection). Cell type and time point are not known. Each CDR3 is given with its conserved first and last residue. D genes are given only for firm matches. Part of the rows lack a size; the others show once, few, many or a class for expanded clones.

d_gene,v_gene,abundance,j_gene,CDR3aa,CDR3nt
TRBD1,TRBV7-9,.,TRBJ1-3,CASSLEQGTHSGNTIYF,TGTGCCAGCAGCTTAGAACAGGGGACACACTCTGGAAACACCATATATTTT
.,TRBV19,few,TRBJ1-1,CATTQWEGTEAFF,TGTGCCACCACCCAGTGGGAAGGCACTGAAGCTTTCTTT
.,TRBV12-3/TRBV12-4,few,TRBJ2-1,CASQGTTYNEQFF,TGTGCCAGCCAGGGGACGACCTACAATGAGCAGTTCTTC
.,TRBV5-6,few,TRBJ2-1,CASRLRRWEQDYNEQFF,TGTGCCAGCAGACTTCGCCGTTGGGAGCAGGATTACAATGAGCAGTTCTTC
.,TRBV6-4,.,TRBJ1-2,CASSEPIGEAGYTF,TGTGCCAGCAGTGAACCCATAGGGGAGGCGGGCTACACCTTC
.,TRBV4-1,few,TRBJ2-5,CASSQDPGGTQYF,TGCGCCAGCAGCCAAGATCCCGGAGGGACCCAGTACTTC
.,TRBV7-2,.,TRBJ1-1,CASSLVEGNTEAFF,TGTGCCAGCAGCTTAGTAGAGGGAAACACTGAAGCTTTCTTT
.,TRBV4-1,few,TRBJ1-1,CASSQDMNTEAFF,TGCGCCAGCAGCCAGGACATGAACACTGAAGCTTTCTTT
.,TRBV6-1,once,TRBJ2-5,CASSEEDGQETQYF,TGTGCCAGCAGTGAAGAGGACGGACAAGAGACCCAGTACTTC
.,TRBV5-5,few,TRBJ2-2,CASSWGDRSRTAGELFF,TGTGCCAGCAGCTGGGGGGACCGTAGCCGAACAGCCGGGGAGCTGTTTTTT
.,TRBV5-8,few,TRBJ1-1,CASSPAWAEAFF,TGTGCCAGCAGCCCCGCGTGGGCTGAAGCTTTCTTT
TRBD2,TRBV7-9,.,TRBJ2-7,CASSLGAGGREQYF,TGTGCCAGCAGCTTAGGGGCGGGAGGGCGCGAGCAGTACTTC
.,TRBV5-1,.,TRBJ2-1,CASSLFIGQTSYNEQFF,TGCGCCAGCAGCTTGTTCATCGGACAGACCTCCTACAATGAGCAGTTCTTC
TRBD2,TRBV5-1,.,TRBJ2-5,CATKSTSGSRETQYF,TGCGCCACCAAGTCTACTAGCGGGAGTCGGGAGACCCAGTACTTC
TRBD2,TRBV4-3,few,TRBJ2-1,CASSQDPLSLAGPINNEQFF,TGCGCCAGCAGCCAAGATCCTCTCTCCTTAGCGGGCCCCATTAACAATGAGCAGTTCTTC
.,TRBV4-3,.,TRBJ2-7,CASSQDIGRHYEQYF,TGCGCCAGCAGCCAAGATATAGGGAGGCACTACGAGCAGTACTTC
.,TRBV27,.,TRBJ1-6,CASSPGRELHF,TGTGCCAGCAGTCCAGGACGGGAACTCCACTTT
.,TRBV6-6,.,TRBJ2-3,CASSYEWDTQYF,TGTGCCAGCAGTTATGAGTGGGATACGCAGTATTTT
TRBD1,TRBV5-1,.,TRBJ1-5,CASSSGTGGNQPQHF,TGCGCCAGCAGCTCCGGGACAGGGGGTAATCAGCCCCAGCATTTT
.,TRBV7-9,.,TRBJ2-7,CASSPEDEQYEQYF,TGTGCCAGCAGCCCAGAGGACGAGCAATACGAGCAGTACTTC
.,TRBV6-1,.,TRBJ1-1,CASSDPGAIAEAFF,TGTGCCAGCAGTGATCCCGGGGCGATCGCTGAAGCTTTCTTT
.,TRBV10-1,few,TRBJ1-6,CASSERDKSSYNSPLHF,TGCGCCAGCAGTGAGAGGGACAAGAGCTCCTATAATTCACCCCTCCACTTT
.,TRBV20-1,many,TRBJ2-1,CSARLYEGEQFF,TGCAGTGCTAGGTTGTACGAGGGTGAGCAGTTCTTC
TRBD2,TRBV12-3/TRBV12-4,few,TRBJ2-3,CASSLDSGKQYF,TGTGCCAGCAGTTTAGATAGCGGGAAGCAGTATTTT
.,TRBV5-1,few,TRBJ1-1,CASSLEPGASVKVYTEAFF,TGCGCCAGCAGCTTGGAGCCGGGGGCGAGTGTTAAAGTCTACACTGAAGCTTTCTTT
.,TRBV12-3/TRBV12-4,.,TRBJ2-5,CASSFGVGETQYF,TGTGCCAGCAGTTTTGGGGTGGGGGAGACCCAGTACTTC
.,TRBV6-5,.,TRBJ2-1,CASSLYGGLAYNEQFF,TGTGCCAGCAGTCTATATGGGGGGCTTGCCTACAATGAGCAGTTCTTC
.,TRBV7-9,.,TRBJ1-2,CSPWVDDGYTF,TGCTCCCCTTGGGTCGACGATGGCTACACCTTC
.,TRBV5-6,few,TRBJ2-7,CASTLGISYEQYF,TGTGCCAGCACCCTAGGGATCTCCTACGAGCAGTACTTC
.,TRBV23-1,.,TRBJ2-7,CASTSLGRQGGQFSYEQYF,TGCGCCAGCACCTCCCTCGGGAGACAGGGAGGTCAATTCTCCTACGAGCAGTACTTC
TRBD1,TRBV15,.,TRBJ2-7,CATSGEDRGIGEQYF,TGTGCCACCAGCGGAGAGGACAGGGGGATAGGGGAGCAGTACTTC
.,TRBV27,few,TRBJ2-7,CASSLSGYYEQYF,TGTGCCAGCAGTTTATCGGGGTACTACGAGCAGTACTTC
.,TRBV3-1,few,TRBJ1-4,CASSQDRRGLDEKLFF,TGTGCCAGCAGCCAAGATCGCCGGGGGTTAGATGAAAAACTGTTTTTT
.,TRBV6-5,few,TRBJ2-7,CASSTGTGIRLYEQYF,TGTGCCAGCAGTACGGGCACGGGAATACGACTATACGAGCAGTACTTC
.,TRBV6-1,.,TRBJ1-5,CASSEGTGEKPQHF,TGTGCCAGCAGTGAAGGGACCGGGGAAAAGCCCCAGCATTTT
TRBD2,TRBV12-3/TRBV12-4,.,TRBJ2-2,CASSLIAGGGGELFF,TGTGCCAGCAGTTTAATCGCGGGGGGTGGCGGGGAGCTGTTTTTT
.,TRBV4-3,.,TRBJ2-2,CASSQGRDFNTGELFF,TGCGCCAGCAGCCAAGGACGGGACTTCAACACCGGGGAGCTGTTTTTT
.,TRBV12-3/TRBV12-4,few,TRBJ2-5,CASSLSTVKTQYF,TGTGCCAGCAGTTTATCCACAGTGAAGACCCAGTACTTC
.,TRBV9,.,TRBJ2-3,CASSVDGIGTDTQYF,TGTGCCAGCAGCGTAGACGGGATAGGCACAGATACGCAGTATTTT
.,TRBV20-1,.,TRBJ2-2,CSAKDTGELFF,TGCAGTGCTAAAGACACCGGGGAGCTGTTTTTT
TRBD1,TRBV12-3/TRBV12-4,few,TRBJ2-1,CASSLPGQGFDEQFF,TGTGCCAGCAGTTTACCGGGACAGGGTTTCGATGAGCAGTTCTTC
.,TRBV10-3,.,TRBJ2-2,CAISEPGLVDTGELFF,TGTGCCATCAGTGAACCGGGACTCGTGGACACCGGGGAGCTGTTTTTT
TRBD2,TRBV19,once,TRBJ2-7,CASSIVLTSGTSYEQYF,TGTGCCAGTAGTATAGTTTTGACTAGCGGAACATCCTACGAGCAGTACTTC
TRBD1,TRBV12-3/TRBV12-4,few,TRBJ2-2,CARHRGRLDTGELFF,TGTGCCAGGCACAGGGGGCGGCTGGACACCGGGGAGCTGTTTTTT
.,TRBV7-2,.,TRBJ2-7,CASSLVGGDYAEQYF,TGTGCCAGCAGCTTAGTGGGCGGGGATTACGCGGAGCAGTACTTC
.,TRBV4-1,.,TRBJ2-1,CASSQTVQGGLQDEQFF,TGCGCCAGCAGCCAAACCGTACAGGGGGGGTTACAGGATGAGCAGTTCTTC
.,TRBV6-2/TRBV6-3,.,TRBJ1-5,CASKWSTYSNQPQHF,TGTGCCAGCAAGTGGTCCACCTATAGCAATCAGCCCCAGCATTTT
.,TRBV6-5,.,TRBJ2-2,CASSYLYRVQGETELFF,TGTGCCAGCAGTTATCTTTACAGGGTGCAGGGTGAGACGGAGCTGTTTTTT
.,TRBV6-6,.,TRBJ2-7,CASSSAYGEQYF,TGTGCCAGCAGCTCCGCCTATGGCGAGCAGTACTTC
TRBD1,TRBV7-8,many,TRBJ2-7,CASSPRDSPSAYF,TGTGCCAGCAGCCCAAGGGACAGTCCCTCGGCGTACTTC
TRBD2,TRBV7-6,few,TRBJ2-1,CASSLAASGSRDEQFF,TGTGCCAGCAGCTTAGCGGCTAGCGGGAGTCGGGATGAGCAGTTCTTC
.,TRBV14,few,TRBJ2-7,CASSQDLGSSYEQYF,TGTGCCAGCAGCCAAGATCTCGGGTCTTCCTACGAGCAGTACTTC